The rows below give T cell receptor beta chains drawn from one sample of a study of vaccination and CD4 T cells after COVID-19. Antigens for these TCRs are unknown. MiXCR was run by TCRdb on the PCR reads, yielding one entry per CDR3 protein. The sample contains 6,500 or so distinct CDR3 sequences, more than 45% of which appear only once. Source material: CD4+ T cells from blood, cultured in vitro. The receptor source for this set is a human donor in good health. Both conserved end residues are part of each CDR3. D genes are given only for firm matches. Expanded clones are given a class, and other clones once, few, many or no size at all.

cdr3_aa	cdr3_nt	clone_size	v_call	j_call	d_call
CASRGGPGLAGDYEQYF	TGCGCCAGCAGGGGCGGTCCGGGACTAGCGGGAGACTACGAGCAGTACTTC	few	TRBV5-1	TRBJ2-7	TRBD2
CASSLGVNYGYTF	TGTGCCAGCAGCTTGGGGGTTAACTATGGCTACACCTTC	-	TRBV5-5	TRBJ1-2	-
CASSFNRGQGEQFF	TGTGCCAGCAGCTTCAACAGGGGGCAGGGTGAGCAGTTCTTC	-	TRBV7-2	TRBJ2-1	TRBD1
CSARLLSNEKLFF	TGCAGTGCTAGGCTACTAAGTAATGAAAAACTGTTTTTT	-	TRBV20-1	TRBJ1-4	-
CASSSSTRGGRTDTQYF	TGTGCCAGCAGTTCGTCTACGCGGGGGGGTCGGACAGATACGCAGTATTTT	few	TRBV27	TRBJ2-3	TRBD2
CASRPQVGAGKGDTQYF	TGTGCCAGCAGGCCCCAAGTTGGGGCAGGGAAGGGGGATACGCAGTATTTT	-	TRBV6-1	TRBJ2-3	-
CASREGKNTEAFF	TGTGCCAGTAGGGAGGGGAAGAACACTGAAGCTTTCTTT	few	TRBV19	TRBJ1-1	-
CASSVDYLGTTEAFF	TGTGCCAGCAGCGTAGATTACCTAGGGACGACTGAAGCTTTCTTT	medium-sized	TRBV9	TRBJ1-1	-
CASKVGEFYTEAFF	TGTGCCAGCAAGGTTGGAGAATTTTACACTGAAGCTTTCTTT	-	TRBV6-2/TRBV6-3	TRBJ1-1	-
CASSPGPNNQPQHF	TGCGCCAGCAGCCCGGGACCGAACAATCAGCCCCAGCATTTT	-	TRBV5-1	TRBJ1-5	-
CASSAGGTGVHEQYF	TGTGCCAGCAGTGCCGGTGGGACAGGGGTGCACGAGCAGTACTTC	-	TRBV2	TRBJ2-7	TRBD1
CSERQKATTDTQYF	TGCAGTGAACGACAGAAGGCAACCACAGATACGCAGTATTTT	-	TRBV20-1	TRBJ2-3	-